This TCR beta chain stems from a study of cytomegalovirus exposure and HLA in healthy donors. PCR primers comprised 60 Vbeta and 13 Jbeta primers. Some clones are missing from TCRdb's copy, which holds only in-frame ones; the method was immunoSEQ multiplex PCR. The table shows 90,000 to 120,000 clones, with over 75% occurring only once. This TCR was recovered from a man in his 60s in good health and CMV-seropositive. The sample comprised PBMCs.

The DNA for the CDR3 is TGTGCCAGCTCACCTAGAAGCGGGGGCGCGGGGTCCTACAATGAGCAGTTCTTC. Protein: CASSPRSGGAGSYNEQFF. The V gene is TRBV18, the J gene TRBJ2-1; 8 positions match TRBD2. The CDR3 loop spans 18 amino acids. CDR1 and CDR2 (germline): KGHSH, LQKENI. With 3 bases clipped from V and 1 base from J, the junction kept 11 bases outside the gene matches.